The clone carrying this T cell receptor beta chain was counted at least ten times. Its antigen remains unidentified. This sample is drawn from a study of CD8+CD57+ T cells in acquired aplastic anemia. Study results and caveats: Found in both controls and patients were some 31 CD8+ CDR3 sequences.

Patients chosen for sequencing had shown CD8+CD57+ cell expansion by flow cytometry. Genomic DNA constituted the template upon which TCR beta VDJ and CDR3 profiling was performed. TCRdb re-called the reads with MiXCR, one entry per CDR3 protein. The data contain 250,000 to 300,000 distinct CDR3 sequences, about 50% of them singletons. In germline, CDR1 is SGHAT, CDR2 FQNNGV. The CDR3 is made up of 17 amino acids. The germline V and J ends were trimmed by 4 bases and 1 base, with 19 bases remaining between them. Sequences were obtained from sorted CD4+, CD8+, or CD8+CD57+ T cells (not recorded which) from PBMCs. This chain joins TRBV11-2 and TRBJ2-5, with D perhaps matching TRBD1 or TRBD2 (5 bases each). The clonotype originates from a human donor with aplastic anemia. The CDR3 protein is CASSSSVVEGTQETQYF. The CDR3 coding sequence is TGTGCCAGCAGCTCCAGCGTAGTAGAGGGGACCCAAGAGACCCAGTACTTC.